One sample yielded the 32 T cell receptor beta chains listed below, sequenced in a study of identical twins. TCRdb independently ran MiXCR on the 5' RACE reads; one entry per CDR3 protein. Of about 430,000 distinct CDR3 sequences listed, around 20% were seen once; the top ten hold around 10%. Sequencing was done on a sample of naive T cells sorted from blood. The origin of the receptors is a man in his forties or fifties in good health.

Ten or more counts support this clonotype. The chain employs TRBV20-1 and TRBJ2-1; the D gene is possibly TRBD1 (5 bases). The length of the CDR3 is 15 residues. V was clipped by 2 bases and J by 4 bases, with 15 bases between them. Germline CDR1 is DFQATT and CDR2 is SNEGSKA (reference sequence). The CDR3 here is CSARREVDSYNEQFF. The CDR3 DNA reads TGCAGTGCTAGAAGAGAGGTCGACAGTTACAATGAGCAGTTCTTC.

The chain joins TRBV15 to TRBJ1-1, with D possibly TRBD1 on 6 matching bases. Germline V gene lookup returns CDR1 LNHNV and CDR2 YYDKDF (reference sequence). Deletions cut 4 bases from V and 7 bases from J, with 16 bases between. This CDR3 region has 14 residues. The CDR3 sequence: CATSKRMTGLEAFF. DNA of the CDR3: TGTGCCACCAGCAAAAGGATGACAGGTCTTGAAGCTTTCTTT.

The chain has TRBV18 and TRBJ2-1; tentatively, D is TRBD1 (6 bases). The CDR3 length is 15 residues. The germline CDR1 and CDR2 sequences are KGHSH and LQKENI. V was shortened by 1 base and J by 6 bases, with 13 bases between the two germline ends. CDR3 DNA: TGTGCCAGCTCACCACGCACAGGGCCACTCAATGAGCAGTTCTTC. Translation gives CASSPRTGPLNEQFF.

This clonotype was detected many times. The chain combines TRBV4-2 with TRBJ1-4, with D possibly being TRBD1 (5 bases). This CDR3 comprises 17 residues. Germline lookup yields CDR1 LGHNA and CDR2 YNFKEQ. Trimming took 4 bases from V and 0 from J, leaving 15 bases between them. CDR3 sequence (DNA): TGTGCCAGCAGCCTGGGGGGATTGCGGCCAACTAATGAAAAACTGTTTTTT. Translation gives CASSLGGLRPTNEKLFF.

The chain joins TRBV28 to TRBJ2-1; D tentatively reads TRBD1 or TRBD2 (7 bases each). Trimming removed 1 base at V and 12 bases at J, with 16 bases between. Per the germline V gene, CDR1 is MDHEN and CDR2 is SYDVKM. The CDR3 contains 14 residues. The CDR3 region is CASSLLPGGGGQFF. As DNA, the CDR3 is TGTGCCAGCAGTTTATTACCAGGGGGGGGTGGGCAGTTCTTC.

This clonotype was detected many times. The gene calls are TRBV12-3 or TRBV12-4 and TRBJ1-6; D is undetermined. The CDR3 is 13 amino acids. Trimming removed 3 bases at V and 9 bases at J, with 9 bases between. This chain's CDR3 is CASSLAGGSPLHF. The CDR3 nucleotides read TGTGCCAGCAGTTTGGCGGGAGGTTCACCCCTCCACTTT.

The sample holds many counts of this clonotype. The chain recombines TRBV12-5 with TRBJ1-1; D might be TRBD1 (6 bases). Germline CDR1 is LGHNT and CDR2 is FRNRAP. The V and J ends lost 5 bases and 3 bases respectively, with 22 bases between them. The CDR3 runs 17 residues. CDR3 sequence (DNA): TGTGCTAGTGGTCCGTCAAGGAATACGAAGGGGGACACTGAAGCTTTCTTT. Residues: CASGPSRNTKGDTEAFF.

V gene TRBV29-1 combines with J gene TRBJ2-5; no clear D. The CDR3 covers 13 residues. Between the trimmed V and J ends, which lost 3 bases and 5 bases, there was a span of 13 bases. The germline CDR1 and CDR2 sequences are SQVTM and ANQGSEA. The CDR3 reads CSVESRLEETQYF. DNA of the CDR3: TGCAGCGTTGAGTCCCGGCTAGAGGAGACCCAGTACTTC.

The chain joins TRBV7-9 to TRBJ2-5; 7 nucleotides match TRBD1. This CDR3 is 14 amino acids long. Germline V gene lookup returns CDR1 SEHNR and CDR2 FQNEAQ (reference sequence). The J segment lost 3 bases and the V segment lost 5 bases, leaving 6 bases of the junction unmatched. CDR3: CASSAQGPKETQYF. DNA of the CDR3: TGTGCCAGCAGCGCACAGGGGCCCAAAGAGACCCAGTACTTC.

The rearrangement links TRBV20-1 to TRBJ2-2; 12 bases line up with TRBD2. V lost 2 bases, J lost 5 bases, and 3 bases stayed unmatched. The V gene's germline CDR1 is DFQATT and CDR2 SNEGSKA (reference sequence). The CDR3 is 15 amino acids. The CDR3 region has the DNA TGCAGTGCTAGACGGACTAGCGGGATTACCGGGGAGCTGTTTTTT. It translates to CSARRTSGITGELFF.

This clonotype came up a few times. CDR3: CASSLGTASTEAFF. The DNA of the CDR3 is TGCGCCAGCAGCTTGGGTACAGCGAGTACTGAAGCTTTCTTT. The J gene is TRBJ1-1, the V gene TRBV5-1; no firm D call. CDR1 and CDR2 from the germline V gene are SGHRS and YFSETQ. This CDR3 has 14 residues. V lost 0 bases to trimming and J lost 5 bases, with 11 bases between them.

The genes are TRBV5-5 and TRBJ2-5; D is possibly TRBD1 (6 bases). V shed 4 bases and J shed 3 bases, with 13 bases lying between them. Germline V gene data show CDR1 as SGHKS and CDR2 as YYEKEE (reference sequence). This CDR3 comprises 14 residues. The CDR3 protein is CASSQVRGEETQYF. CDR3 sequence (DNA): TGTGCCAGCAGCCAGGTCAGGGGAGAAGAGACCCAGTACTTC. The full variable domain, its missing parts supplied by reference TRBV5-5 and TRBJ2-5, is DAGVTQSPTHLIKTRGQQVTLRCSPISGHKSVSWYQQVLGQGPQFIFQYYEKEERGRGNFPDRFSARQFPNYSSELNVNALLLGDSALYLCASSQVRGEETQYFGPGTRLLVL.

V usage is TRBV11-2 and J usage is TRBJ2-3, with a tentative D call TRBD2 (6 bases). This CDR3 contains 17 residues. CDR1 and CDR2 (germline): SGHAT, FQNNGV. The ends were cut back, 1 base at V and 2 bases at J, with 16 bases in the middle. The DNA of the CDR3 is TGTGCCAGCAGCTTAGGGGCCGGGACTTTCACCACAGATACGCAGTATTTT. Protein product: CASSLGAGTFTTDTQYF.

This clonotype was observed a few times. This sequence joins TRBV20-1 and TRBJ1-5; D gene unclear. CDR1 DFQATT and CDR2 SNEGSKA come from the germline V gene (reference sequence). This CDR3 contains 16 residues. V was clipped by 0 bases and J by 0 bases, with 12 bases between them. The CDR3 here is CSARDLRHDSNQPQHF. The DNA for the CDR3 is TGCAGTGCTAGAGATCTTCGCCACGATAGCAATCAGCCCCAGCATTTT.

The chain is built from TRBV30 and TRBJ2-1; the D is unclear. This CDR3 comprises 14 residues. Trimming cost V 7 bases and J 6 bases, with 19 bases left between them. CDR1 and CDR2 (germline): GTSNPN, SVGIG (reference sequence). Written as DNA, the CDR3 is TGTGCCTCAAGAACTCCGGAAGTCTTCAATGAGCAGTTCTTC. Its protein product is CASRTPEVFNEQFF.

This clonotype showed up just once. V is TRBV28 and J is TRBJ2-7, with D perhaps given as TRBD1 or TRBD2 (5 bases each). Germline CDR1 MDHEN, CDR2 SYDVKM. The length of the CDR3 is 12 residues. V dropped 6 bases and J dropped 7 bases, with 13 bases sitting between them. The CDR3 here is CASSGTFREQYF. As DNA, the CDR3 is TGTGCCAGCAGCGGGACGTTTCGGGAGCAGTACTTC.

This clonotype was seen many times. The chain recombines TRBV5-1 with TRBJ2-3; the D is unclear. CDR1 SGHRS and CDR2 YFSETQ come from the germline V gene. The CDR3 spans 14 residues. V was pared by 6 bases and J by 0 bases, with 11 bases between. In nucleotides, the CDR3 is TGCGCCAGCACCTTCGGAACTAGCACAGATACGCAGTATTTT. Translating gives CASTFGTSTDTQYF. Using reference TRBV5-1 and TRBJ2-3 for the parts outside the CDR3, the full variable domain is KAGVTQTPRYLIKTRGQQVTLSCSPISGHRSVSWYQQTPGQGLQFLFEYFSETQRNKGNFPGRFSGRQFSNSRSEMNVSTLELGDSALYLCASTFGTSTDTQYFGPGTRLTVL.

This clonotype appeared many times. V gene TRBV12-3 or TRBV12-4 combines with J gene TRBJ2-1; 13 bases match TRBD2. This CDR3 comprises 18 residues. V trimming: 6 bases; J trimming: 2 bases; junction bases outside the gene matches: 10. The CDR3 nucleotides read TGTGCCAGCAGCTCAACTAGCGGGGGGGGCCGCACCTACAATGAGCAGTTCTTC. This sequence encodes CASSSTSGGGRTYNEQFF.

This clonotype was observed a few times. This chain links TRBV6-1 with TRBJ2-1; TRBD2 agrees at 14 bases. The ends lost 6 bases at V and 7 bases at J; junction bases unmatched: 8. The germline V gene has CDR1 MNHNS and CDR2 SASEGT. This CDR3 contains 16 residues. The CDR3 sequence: CASRGLAGVIGNEQFF. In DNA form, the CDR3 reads TGTGCCAGCAGGGGACTAGCGGGAGTTATAGGGAATGAGCAGTTCTTC.

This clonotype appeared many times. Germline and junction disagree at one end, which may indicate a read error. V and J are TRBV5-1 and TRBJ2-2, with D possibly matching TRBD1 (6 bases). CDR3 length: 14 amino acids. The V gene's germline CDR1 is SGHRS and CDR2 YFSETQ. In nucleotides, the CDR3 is TGTGCCAGCAGCCGGACAGAGAACACCGGGGAGCTGTTTTTT. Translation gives CASSRTENTGELFF.

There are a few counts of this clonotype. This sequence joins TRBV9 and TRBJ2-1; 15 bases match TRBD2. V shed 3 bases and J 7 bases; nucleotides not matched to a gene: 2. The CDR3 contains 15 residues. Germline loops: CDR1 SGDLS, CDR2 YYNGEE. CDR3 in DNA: TGTGCCAGCAGCGCGGGACTAGCGGGAGGAAATGAGCAGTTCTTC. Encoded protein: CASSAGLAGGNEQFF. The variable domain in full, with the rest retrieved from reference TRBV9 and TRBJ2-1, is DSGVTQTPKHLITATGQRVTLRCSPRSGDLSVYWYQQSLDQGLQFLIQYYNGEERAKGNILERFSAQQFPDLHSELNLSSLELGDSALYFCASSAGLAGGNEQFFGPGTRLTVL.

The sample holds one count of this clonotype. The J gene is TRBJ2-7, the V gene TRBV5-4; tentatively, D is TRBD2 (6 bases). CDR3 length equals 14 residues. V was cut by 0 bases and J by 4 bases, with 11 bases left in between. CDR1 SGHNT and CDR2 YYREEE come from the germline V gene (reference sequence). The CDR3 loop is CASSLVDGSYEQYF. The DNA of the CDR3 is TGTGCCAGCAGCTTGGTTGACGGGAGTTACGAGCAGTACTTC.

The CDR3 region is CASSTTGVHEQYF. The CDR3 DNA reads TGTGCCAGCAGTACGACGGGCGTCCACGAGCAGTACTTC. The chain couples TRBV28 to TRBJ2-7, with D unclear. The CDR3 runs 13 residues. V gave up 5 bases and J gave up 5 bases, with 13 bases separating them. CDR1 is MDHEN and CDR2 is SYDVKM in the germline V gene.

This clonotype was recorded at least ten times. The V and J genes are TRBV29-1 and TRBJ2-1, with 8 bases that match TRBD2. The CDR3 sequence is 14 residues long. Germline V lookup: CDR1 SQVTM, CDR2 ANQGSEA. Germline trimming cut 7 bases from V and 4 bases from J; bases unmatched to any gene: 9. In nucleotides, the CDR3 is TGCAGCGCCGACTTAGCGGGAAGATACAATGAGCAGTTCTTC. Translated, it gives CSADLAGRYNEQFF.

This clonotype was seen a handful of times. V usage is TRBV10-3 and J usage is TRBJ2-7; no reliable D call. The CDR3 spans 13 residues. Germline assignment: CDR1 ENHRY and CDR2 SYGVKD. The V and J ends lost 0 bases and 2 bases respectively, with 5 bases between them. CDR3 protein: CAISESAAYEQYF. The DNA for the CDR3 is TGTGCCATCAGTGAGTCAGCCGCCTACGAGCAGTACTTC.

The CDR3 coding sequence is TGTGCCAGCAGCTTAGCGCGTCTAGCGGGAGAGATCACAGATACGCAGTATTTT. Translated, it gives CASSLARLAGEITDTQYF. The J gene is TRBJ2-3, the V gene TRBV7-2; the match to TRBD2 covers 10 bases. The CDR3 is made up of 18 amino acids. The germline gives CDR1 SGHTA, CDR2 FQGNSA. J lost 2 bases, V lost 0 bases, and 8 bases had no gene match. The complete variable domain, with remaining parts taken from reference TRBV7-2 and TRBJ2-3, reads GAGVSQSPSNKVTEKGKDVELRCDPISGHTALYWYRQSLGQGLEFLIYFQGNSAPDKSGLPSDRFSAERTGGSVSTLTIQRTQQEDSAVYLCASSLARLAGEITDTQYFGPGTRLTVL.

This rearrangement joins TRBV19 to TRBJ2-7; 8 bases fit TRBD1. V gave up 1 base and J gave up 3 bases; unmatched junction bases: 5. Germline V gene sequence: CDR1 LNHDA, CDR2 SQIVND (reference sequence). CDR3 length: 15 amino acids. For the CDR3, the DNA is TGTGCCAGTAGTATAGGACGGACAGGGCGCTACGAGCAGTACTTC. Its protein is CASSIGRTGRYEQYF.

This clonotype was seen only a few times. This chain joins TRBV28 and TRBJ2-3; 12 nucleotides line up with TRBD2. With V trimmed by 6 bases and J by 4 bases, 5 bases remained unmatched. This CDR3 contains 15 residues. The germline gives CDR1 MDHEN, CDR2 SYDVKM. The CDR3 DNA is TGTGCCAGCAGGTTGACTAGCGGGAGCGCAGATACGCAGTATTTT. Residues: CASRLTSGSADTQYF.

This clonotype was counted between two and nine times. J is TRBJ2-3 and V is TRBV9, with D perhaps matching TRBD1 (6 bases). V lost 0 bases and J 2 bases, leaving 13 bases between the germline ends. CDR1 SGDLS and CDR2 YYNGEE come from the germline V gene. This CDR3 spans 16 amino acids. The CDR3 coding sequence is TGTGCCAGCAGCGTAGATGGGCAGGGGCCCACAGATACGCAGTATTTT. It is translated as CASSVDGQGPTDTQYF.

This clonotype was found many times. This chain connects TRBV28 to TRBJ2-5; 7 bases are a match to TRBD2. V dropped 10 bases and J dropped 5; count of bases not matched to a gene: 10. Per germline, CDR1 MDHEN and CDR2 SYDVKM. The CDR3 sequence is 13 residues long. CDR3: CATQLLAAETQYF. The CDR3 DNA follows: TGTGCCACCCAGCTTCTAGCGGCGGAGACCCAGTACTTC. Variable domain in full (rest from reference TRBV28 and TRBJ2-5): DVKVTQSSRYLVKRTGEKVFLECVQDMDHENMFWYRQDPGLGLRLIYFSYDVKMKEKGDIPEGYSVSREKKERFSLILESASTNQTSMYLCATQLLAAETQYFGPGTRLLVL.

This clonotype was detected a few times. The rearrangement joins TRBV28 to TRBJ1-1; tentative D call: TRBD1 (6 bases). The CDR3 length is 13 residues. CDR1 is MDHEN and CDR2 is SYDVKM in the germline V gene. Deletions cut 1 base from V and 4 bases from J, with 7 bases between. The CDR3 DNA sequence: TGTGCCAGCAGTTTATACAGGGCCACTGAAGCTTTCTTT. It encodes CASSLYRATEAFF.

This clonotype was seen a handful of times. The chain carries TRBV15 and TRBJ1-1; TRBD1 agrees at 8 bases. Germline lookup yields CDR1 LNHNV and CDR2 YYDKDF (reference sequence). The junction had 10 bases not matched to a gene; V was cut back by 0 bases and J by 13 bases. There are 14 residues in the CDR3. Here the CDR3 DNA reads TGTGCCACCAGCAGAGATGGGACAGGAGTCTCCAGTTTCTTT. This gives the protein CATSRDGTGVSSFF.